What follows are 27 T cell receptor beta chains derived from one specimen sequenced in a study of control samples from healthy donors and cancer patients. Clones were read by immunoSEQ multiplex PCR, and TCRdb kept only the in-frame ones, dropping some. The sample lists 130,000 to 150,000 clones, roughly 94% occurring once. What was sequenced was PBMCs. Source of these receptors: a man between 60 and 70 years old with colorectal cancer.

The chain employs TRBV4-3 and TRBJ1-2; weak D call: TRBD1 (5 bases). The CDR3 spans 16 residues. The germline V gene has CDR1 LGHNA and CDR2 YSLEER. V was clipped by 0 bases and J by 6 bases, with 17 bases between them. The CDR3 DNA reads as TGCGCCAGCAGCCAAGATGGGGGGATTGCTGAGGATGGCTACACCTTC. Encoded protein: CASSQDGGIAEDGYTF.

The chain uses TRBV6-1 and TRBJ1-2; tentatively, D is TRBD1 (5 bases). CDR3 length: 15 residues. The V end lost 2 bases, the J end lost 0 bases, and 10 bases lay between the germline ends. In germline, CDR1 is MNHNS, CDR2 SASEGT. The CDR3 sequence is CASSEPGRANYGYTF. CDR3 DNA sequence: TGTGCCAGCAGTGAACCCGGCAGGGCTAACTATGGCTACACCTTC.

This sequence joins TRBV18 and TRBJ1-1; D ambiguous. Per the germline V gene, CDR1 is KGHSH and CDR2 is LQKENI. Trimming shortened V by 0 bases and J by 1 base, and 9 bases separated the two germline ends. The CDR3 is 15 residues long. The CDR3 is CASSPPGMRNTEAFF. DNA for the CDR3: TGTGCCAGCTCACCACCGGGGATGAGGAACACTGAAGCTTTCTTT.

The gene calls are TRBV5-4 and TRBJ1-2; D unresolved. The CDR3 is made up of 13 amino acids. Trimming removed 0 bases from V and 6 bases from J, with 9 bases in between. Germline CDR1 SGHNT, CDR2 YYREEE (reference sequence). CDR3 region: CASSLGWSNGYTF. CDR3 nucleotide sequence: TGTGCCAGCAGCTTGGGATGGTCCAATGGCTACACCTTC.

The V and J genes are TRBV10-1 and TRBJ1-1, with a possible D match to TRBD1 (5 bases). Germline lookup yields CDR1 WNHNN and CDR2 SYGVQD (reference sequence). This CDR3 region has 15 residues. Trimming cost V 4 bases and J 1 base, with 13 bases left between them. The CDR3 spells CASSAQGFGNTEAFF. CDR3 bases: TGCGCCAGCAGTGCTCAGGGCTTTGGGAACACTGAAGCTTTCTTT.

CDR3 in amino acids: CASSDEGARGYTF. The CDR3 coding sequence is TGTGCCAGCAGTGATGAGGGGGCTCGGGGCTACACCTTC. This sequence joins TRBV2 and TRBJ1-2, with 7 positions matching TRBD1. Germline CDR1 is SNHLY and CDR2 is FYNNEI. The CDR3 totals 13 residues. J was trimmed by 8 bases and V by 3 bases; bases with no gene match: 6.

V usage is TRBV7-2 and J usage is TRBJ2-1; D is possibly TRBD1 (6 bases). The germline gives CDR1 SGHTA, CDR2 FQGNSA. Trimming stripped 0 bases from V and 3 bases from J, with 9 bases between. The CDR3 is made up of 15 amino acids. CDR3 region: CASSLAGANYNEQFF. The DNA of the CDR3 is TGTGCCAGCAGCTTAGCGGGGGCAAACTACAATGAGCAGTTCTTC.

The gene calls are TRBV2 and TRBJ2-1; D may be TRBD2 (5 bases). Germline CDR1 SNHLY, CDR2 FYNNEI. With 6 bases removed from V and 4 bases from J, the gap between germline ends came to 10 bases. The CDR3 covers 13 residues. The CDR3 nucleotides are TGTGCCAGCAGGACGGGGATATACAATGAGCAGTTCTTC. The encoded protein is CASRTGIYNEQFF.

V is TRBV28 and J is TRBJ1-2; the D is unclear. The CDR3 covers 12 residues. Trimming removed 7 bases at V and 6 bases at J, with 12 bases between. Germline CDR1 and CDR2: MDHEN and SYDVKM. The CDR3 DNA reads TGTGCCAGCACCGATACCTTAAATGGCTACACCTTC. This codes for CASTDTLNGYTF.

This sequence joins TRBV3-1 (or the pseudogene TRBV3-2) and TRBJ1-2; D not certain. Trimming cost V 3 bases and J 4 bases, with 9 bases left between them. CDR3 length: 13 residues. The V gene's germline CDR1 is LGHDT and CDR2 YNNKEL (reference sequence). CDR3 in DNA: TGTGCCAGCAGCCAGGGGTTGGGCTATGGCTACACCTTC. Encoded protein: CASSQGLGYGYTF.

The chain is built from TRBV28 and TRBJ1-1; D gene ambiguous. The CDR3 is 15 residues long. V lost 2 bases, J lost 0 bases, and 10 bases lay in between. CDR1 is MDHEN, CDR2 SYDVKM, per germline. CDR3 amino acids: CASSLTSVVNTEAFF. The CDR3 DNA sequence: TGTGCCAGCAGTTTAACCTCGGTGGTGAACACTGAAGCTTTCTTT.

The chain recombines TRBV7-9 with TRBJ2-5; 7 nucleotides line up with TRBD1. This CDR3 region has 14 residues. V was clipped by 5 bases and J by 3 bases; unmatched bases: 6. Germline values: CDR1 SEHNR, CDR2 FQNEAQ (reference sequence). CDR3 in DNA: TGTGCCAGCAGCCCCTGGGACAGCAAAGAGACCCAGTACTTC. Its protein is CASSPWDSKETQYF.

The chain links TRBV29-1 to TRBJ2-3; 9 bases map to TRBD1. Germline-derived CDR1 and CDR2 are SQVTM and ANQGSEA. Germline trimming cut 4 bases from V and 3 bases from J; bases unmatched to any gene: 2. The CDR3 covers 13 residues. CDR3 nucleotide sequence: TGCAGCGTTGCACAGGGGGCGACAGATACGCAGTATTTT. Protein sequence: CSVAQGATDTQYF.

This clone was counted a single time. The chain is built from TRBV7-2 and TRBJ1-5; 10 nucleotides match TRBD1. V trimming: 7 bases; J trimming: 4 bases; junction bases outside the gene matches: 4. Per germline, CDR1 SGHTA and CDR2 FQGNSA. The CDR3 consists of 14 residues. CDR3 protein: CASTGGQGNQPQHF. The CDR3 DNA sequence: TGTGCCAGCACCGGGGGACAGGGGAATCAGCCCCAGCATTTT. Filled out from reference TRBV7-2 and TRBJ1-5, the complete variable domain reads GAGVSQSPSNKVTEKGKDVELRCDPISGHTALYWYRQSLGQGLEFLIYFQGNSAPDKSGLPSDRFSAERTGGSVSTLTIQRTQQEDSAVYLCASTGGQGNQPQHFGDGTRLSIL.

The V gene is TRBV5-8, the J gene TRBJ1-1, with unresolved D. V was clipped by 1 base and J by 1 base, with 5 bases between them. Germline CDR1 is SGHTS and CDR2 is YDEGEE. The CDR3 runs to 13 residues. The CDR3 DNA reads as TGTGCCAGCAGCTTGCGGGGGAACACTGAAGCTTTCTTT. Translation gives CASSLRGNTEAFF.

The chain couples TRBV12-3 or TRBV12-4 to TRBJ1-1, with D possibly matching TRBD1 (5 bases). Trimming removed 5 bases at V and 2 bases at J, with 9 bases between. This CDR3 has 13 amino acids. CDR3 DNA: TGTGCCAGCAGTATACAGGAAAACACTGAAGCTTTCTTT. This encodes CASSIQENTEAFF.

The V and J genes are TRBV3-1 (or the pseudogene TRBV3-2) and TRBJ2-7, with 11 bases that match TRBD2. V dropped 6 bases and J dropped 4; count of bases not matched to a gene: 5. Germline V gene lookup returns CDR1 LGHDT and CDR2 YNNKEL (reference sequence). CDR3 length: 14 residues. The CDR3, as DNA: TGTGCCAGCAGTACGACTAGCGGGATTTACGAGCAGTACTTC. Protein: CASSTTSGIYEQYF.

V gene TRBV5-4 combines with J gene TRBJ1-1; unclear D gene. The CDR3 covers 13 residues. Trimming removed 4 bases from V and 6 bases from J, with 13 bases in between. The germline V gene has CDR1 SGHNT and CDR2 YYREEE (reference sequence). CDR3 protein: CASSVDPGAEAFF. The CDR3 nucleotides read TGTGCCAGCAGCGTTGACCCTGGGGCTGAAGCTTTCTTT. Combining the CDR3 with reference TRBV5-4 and TRBJ1-1 gives the whole variable domain ETGVTQSPTHLIKTRGQQVTLRCSSQSGHNTVSWYQQALGQGPQFIFQYYREEENGRGNFPPRFSGLQFPNYSSELNVNALELDDSALYLCASSVDPGAEAFFGQGTRLTVV.

The CDR3 is CASSHRGVSSYEQYF. For the CDR3, the DNA is TGCGCCAGCAGTCACAGGGGTGTGAGCTCCTACGAGCAGTACTTC. The chain joins TRBV5-1 to TRBJ2-7, with TRBD1 matching over 7 bases. CDR3 length: 15 amino acids. V gave up 5 bases and J gave up 0 bases; unmatched junction bases: 8. Germline V gene sequence: CDR1 SGHRS, CDR2 YFSETQ. Full variable domain (remainder filled in from reference TRBV5-1 and TRBJ2-7): KAGVTQTPRYLIKTRGQQVTLSCSPISGHRSVSWYQQTPGQGLQFLFEYFSETQRNKGNFPGRFSGRQFSNSRSEMNVSTLELGDSALYLCASSHRGVSSYEQYFGPGTRLTVT.

This chain connects TRBV6-2 or TRBV6-3 to TRBJ2-2; the D is unclear. CDR3 size: 13 residues. V lost 2 bases and J 0 bases, leaving 1 base between the germline ends. CDR1 is MNHEY and CDR2 is SVGEGT in the germline V gene. The chain's CDR3 is CASSYTNTGELFF. CDR3 DNA sequence: TGTGCCAGCAGTTACACGAACACCGGGGAGCTGTTTTTT.

The rearrangement uses TRBV19 and TRBJ2-7; D unresolved. The CDR3 spans 13 residues. The V end lost 6 bases, the J end lost 7 bases, and 16 bases lay between the germline ends. Germline loops: CDR1 LNHDA, CDR2 SQIVND (reference sequence). The CDR3 bases are TGTGCCAGTAGCCCAGGACCAGGCCGGGAGCAGTACTTC. Translated, it gives CASSPGPGREQYF.

V gene TRBV5-4 combines with J gene TRBJ2-1; the D is unclear. V lost 1 base to trimming and J lost 5 bases, with 10 bases between them. CDR1 and CDR2 (germline): SGHNT, YYREEE (reference sequence). The CDR3 sequence is 14 residues long. CDR3 in DNA: TGTGCCAGCAGCTTGACTGGCGCCCACAATGAGCAGTTCTTC. The encoded protein is CASSLTGAHNEQFF.

This chain connects TRBV6-5 to TRBJ1-1, with TRBD1 matching 8 bases. Germline CDR1 and CDR2: MNHEY and SVGAGI. V lost 2 bases to trimming and J lost 5 bases; unmatched junction nucleotides: 10. CDR3 length equals 16 residues. DNA of the CDR3: TGTGCCAGCAGTTACACCGGACAGGGAGTGGGGACTGAAGCTTTCTTT. This gives the protein CASSYTGQGVGTEAFF.

This chain connects TRBV5-4 to TRBJ1-1; weak D call: TRBD1 (5 bases). Trimming removed 10 bases at V and 1 base at J, with 20 bases between. CDR1 SGHNT and CDR2 YYREEE come from the germline V gene (reference sequence). This CDR3 is 15 amino acids long. The CDR3, as DNA: TGTGCCGCTAACAGCGAACTCGGGGGGAACACTGAAGCTTTCTTT. This codes for CAANSELGGNTEAFF.

This chain links TRBV6-6 with TRBJ2-5; 9 nucleotides line up with TRBD1. This CDR3 spans 15 amino acids. In germline, CDR1 is MNHNY, CDR2 SVGAGI (reference sequence). V lost 2 bases and J lost 4; bases outside the gene matches: 5. The CDR3 sequence is CASSYVQQGAETQYF. The CDR3 DNA sequence: TGTGCCAGCAGTTACGTGCAACAGGGGGCAGAGACCCAGTACTTC.

The chain joins TRBV3-1 (or the pseudogene TRBV3-2) to TRBJ1-6; 7 nucleotides agree with TRBD1. The junction had 9 bases not matched to a gene; V was cut back by 4 bases and J by 6 bases. Germline V lookup: CDR1 LGHDT, CDR2 YNNKEL (reference sequence). This CDR3 contains 16 residues. The CDR3 bases are TGTGCCAGCAGCCGAGGGGGACAGATTATTAATTCACCCCTCCACTTT. Protein: CASSRGGQIINSPLHF.

The chain combines TRBV6-1 with TRBJ2-2; tentatively, D is TRBD1 (7 bases). The V gene's germline CDR1 is MNHNS and CDR2 SASEGT. This CDR3 is built from 16 residues. Trimming pared 4 bases from V and 6 bases from J, leaving 18 bases between. The CDR3 protein is CASSGFGGRGAGELFF. In nucleotides, the CDR3 is TGTGCCAGCAGTGGCTTTGGGGGCAGGGGGGCCGGGGAGCTGTTTTTT.